These 5 T cell receptor beta chains originate from one sample sequenced in a study of T cell responses to AZD1222 COVID-19 vaccine. Only in-frame clones appear in the TCRdb table, and some are missing; sequencing was by immunoSEQ multiplex PCR. The sample records about 120,000 clones, about 90% being singletons. Sequenced here: peripheral blood, sampled on day 0 of AZD1222 vaccination. Receptors were obtained from an adult in good health.

The rearrangement links TRBV6-1 to TRBJ2-3; D not resolved. Germline-derived CDR1 and CDR2 are MNHNS and SASEGT. CDR3 length equals 14 residues. V lost 2 bases to trimming and J lost 4 bases, with 10 bases between them. This chain's CDR3 is CASSEWQAADTQYF. CDR3 DNA sequence: TGTGCCAGCAGTGAATGGCAAGCTGCAGATACGCAGTATTTT.

V usage is TRBV6-1 and J usage is TRBJ1-1, with D possibly matching TRBD1 (5 bases). The ends were cut back, 1 base at V and 5 bases at J, with 17 bases in the middle. Germline CDR1 is MNHNS and CDR2 is SASEGT. CDR3 length: 16 amino acids. The CDR3 bases are TGTGCCAGCAGTGAAGAGTCACAGGCGGGGAGGACTGAAGCTTTCTTT. This encodes CASSEESQAGRTEAFF.

V is TRBV12-3 or TRBV12-4 and J is TRBJ1-1; no reliable D call. V was trimmed by 6 bases and J by 4 bases, leaving 12 bases between them. The CDR3 contains 13 residues. CDR3 amino acids: CASSRGWGTEAFF. The CDR3 DNA is TGTGCCAGCAGCAGAGGGTGGGGCACTGAAGCTTTCTTT.

CDR3 coding DNA: TGTGCCAGCAGTTTTCAAGAACCTGGGGCCAACGTCCTGACTTTC. Its translation: CASSFQEPGANVLTF. This chain uses TRBV28 with TRBJ2-6; D gene ambiguous. The V gene's germline CDR1 is MDHEN and CDR2 SYDVKM. The CDR3 covers 15 residues. The V and J ends lost 3 bases and 2 bases respectively, with 8 bases between them.

The genes are TRBV19 and TRBJ1-6, with 8 bases aligning to TRBD1. The germline V gene has CDR1 LNHDA and CDR2 SQIVND (reference sequence). V was pared by 5 bases and J by 12 bases, with 9 bases of the junction left unmatched. CDR3 size: 14 residues. The CDR3 loop reads CASSADRVGGPLHF. Here the CDR3 DNA reads TGTGCCAGTAGTGCGGACAGGGTTGGGGGACCCCTCCACTTT.